A single sample is the source of the 17 T cell receptor beta chains below, sequenced in a study of OX40 agonist ivuxolimab in advanced cancers. The receptor library was made with the immunoSEQ multiplex PCR assay. TCRdb took this table from immuneACCESS and kept in-frame rearrangements with V and J called. Such tables lack part of the clones; where checked against another copy, unresolved V genes explain under half of the gap, and the rest is unexplained. The sample yields about 61,000 clones; 80% to 95% were counted once. Roughly 21% of the sample goes to the ten largest clones. Sequences were derived from CD4+ or CD8+ T cells sorted from blood, sampled in a trial of the OX40 agonist ivuxolimab. The receptors derive from an adult with an advanced solid tumor such as melanoma, head and neck, liver or kidney cancer.

The V and J genes are TRBV27 and TRBJ1-5; no firm D call. The CDR3 has 14 residues. The V end lost 3 bases, the J end lost 3 bases, and 9 bases lay between the germline ends. Germline values: CDR1 MNHEY, CDR2 SMNVEV (reference sequence). The chain's CDR3 is CASSLRGYNQPQHF. In DNA, the CDR3 is TGTGCCAGCAGTTTGCGCGGGTACAATCAGCCCCAGCATTTT.

In its sample, this clone was seen a few times. The J gene is TRBJ2-1, the V gene TRBV6-5, with 11 bases matching TRBD2. Trimming cost V 6 bases and J 8 bases; bases outside gene matches: 6. Germline V gene data show CDR1 as MNHEY and CDR2 as SVGAGI. This CDR3 is 14 amino acids long. The CDR3 nucleotides are TGTGCCAGCAGCTTACTAGCGGGAGATCATGAGCAGTTCTTC. Amino acid sequence: CASSLLAGDHEQFF.

V and J are TRBV9 and TRBJ1-2; D not resolved. This CDR3 has 16 residues. The germline V gene has CDR1 SGDLS and CDR2 YYNGEE. V shed 3 bases and J shed 2 bases, with 17 bases lying between them. The chain's CDR3 is CASSGRSAGKNYGYTF. CDR3 sequence (DNA): TGTGCCAGCAGCGGACGATCGGCCGGGAAGAACTATGGCTACACCTTC.

The chain combines TRBV7-3 with TRBJ1-4, with D possibly matching TRBD1 (5 bases). Germline CDR1 is SGHTA and CDR2 is FQGTGA. The CDR3 is 15 residues long. Trimming cost V 0 bases and J 8 bases, with 13 bases left between them. CDR3 region: CASSLTGDWKEKLFF. In nucleotides, the CDR3 is TGTGCCAGCAGCTTAACGGGGGATTGGAAGGAAAAACTGTTTTTT. Combining the CDR3 with reference TRBV7-3 and TRBJ1-4 gives the whole variable domain GAGVSQTPSNKVTEKGKYVELRCDPISGHTALYWYRQSLGQGPEFLIYFQGTGAADDSGLPNDRFFAVRPEGSVSTLKIQRTERGDSAVYLCASSLTGDWKEKLFFGSGTQLSVL.

This clone turned up a few times. The rearrangement joins TRBV28 to TRBJ1-5, with D possibly matching TRBD1 (5 bases). This CDR3 has 14 amino acids. V was clipped by 0 bases and J by 6 bases, with 9 bases between them. Germline assignment: CDR1 MDHEN and CDR2 SYDVKM. The CDR3 region is CASSLWQGGQPQHF. The CDR3 DNA follows: TGTGCCAGCAGTTTATGGCAGGGTGGTCAGCCCCAGCATTTT.

V gene TRBV6-5 combines with J gene TRBJ2-5; TRBD2 matches at 7 bases. CDR1 is MNHEY and CDR2 is SVGAGI in the germline V gene. V lost 3 bases, J lost 5 bases, and 9 bases stayed unmatched. This CDR3 spans 15 amino acids. Here the CDR3 reads CASSYLAAPGETQYF. CDR3 sequence (DNA): TGTGCCAGCAGTTATCTAGCGGCGCCCGGTGAGACCCAGTACTTC.

The chain uses TRBV15 and TRBJ1-2; D gene unclear. Germline V gives CDR1 LNHNV, CDR2 YYDKDF (reference sequence). The CDR3 has 15 residues. V was pared by 3 bases and J by 4 bases, with 15 bases between. For the CDR3, the DNA is TGTGCCACCAGCAGTCTTGGGGAGGAATTCTATGGCTACACCTTC. Protein sequence: CATSSLGEEFYGYTF.

The genes are TRBV2 and TRBJ2-5; no reliable D call. Per the germline V gene, CDR1 is SNHLY and CDR2 is FYNNEI. V was cut by 6 bases and J by 4 bases, with 3 bases left in between. This CDR3 comprises 10 residues. This CDR3 is CASRLETQYF. CDR3 DNA: TGTGCCAGCAGATTAGAGACCCAGTACTTC.

The rearrangement joins TRBV28 to TRBJ1-5, with TRBD1 matching over 7 bases. CDR1 is MDHEN and CDR2 is SYDVKM in the germline V gene. The CDR3 is 15 residues long. V lost 6 bases to trimming and J lost 2 bases; unmatched junction nucleotides: 7. Here the CDR3 reads CASRDDREGNQPQHF. DNA for the CDR3: TGTGCCAGCAGGGACGACAGGGAGGGCAATCAGCCCCAGCATTTT.

V usage is TRBV5-1 and J usage is TRBJ2-7, with 8 bases fitting TRBD2. Germline V lookup: CDR1 SGHRS, CDR2 YFSETQ. The J segment lost 7 bases and the V segment lost 4 bases, leaving 7 bases of the junction unmatched. The CDR3 spans 13 residues. The CDR3 DNA is TGCGCCAGCAGCCCGCGGGGGGCTCGTGAGCAGTACTTC. This translates into CASSPRGAREQYF.

This chain connects TRBV4-2 to TRBJ2-3; 12 bases match TRBD2. The CDR3 runs to 17 residues. V gave up 4 bases and J gave up 7 bases; unmatched junction bases: 12. In germline, CDR1 is LGHNA, CDR2 YNFKEQ. CDR3 DNA: TGTGCCAGCAGCCCGCATGAGCTAGCGGGGGGGCCGAATACGCAGTATTTT. Translating gives CASSPHELAGGPNTQYF.

CDR3 loop: CASSSPGAYGYTF. CDR3 DNA: TGTGCCAGCAGTTCCCCCGGGGCCTATGGCTACACCTTC. The chain carries TRBV28 and TRBJ1-2; D might be TRBD1 (5 bases). V dropped 4 bases and J dropped 4 bases, with 10 bases sitting between them. Germline CDR1 and CDR2: MDHEN and SYDVKM. This CDR3 spans 13 amino acids.

The chain uses TRBV7-9 and TRBJ2-1, with D perhaps TRBD2 (6 bases). Per the germline V gene, CDR1 is SEHNR and CDR2 is FQNEAQ (reference sequence). V was clipped by 4 bases and J by 4 bases, with 11 bases between them. The CDR3 contains 14 residues. CDR3: CASSSVAEYNEQFF. The CDR3 DNA sequence: TGTGCCAGCAGCTCGGTAGCGGAGTACAATGAGCAGTTCTTC.

The chain has TRBV5-8 and TRBJ2-2; D is ambiguous. This CDR3 contains 13 residues. V was clipped by 2 bases and J by 3 bases, with 5 bases between them. From germline, CDR1 is SGHTS and CDR2 YDEGEE. CDR3 sequence: CASSFRYTGELFF. Written as DNA, the CDR3 is TGTGCCAGCAGCTTCCGATACACCGGGGAGCTGTTTTTT.

The CDR3 protein is CASSIGLAGGDEQYV. The CDR3 region has the DNA TGTGCCAGCAGCATAGGACTAGCGGGAGGCGACGAGCAGTACGTC. The rearrangement links TRBV7-2 to TRBJ2-7, with 14 bases that match TRBD2. V gave up 5 bases and J gave up 5 bases; unmatched junction bases: 5. Per the germline V gene, CDR1 is SGHTA and CDR2 is FQGNSA. The CDR3 is 15 amino acids.

The chain links TRBV7-9 to TRBJ1-1; D is ambiguous. V dropped 5 bases and J dropped 7 bases, with 8 bases sitting between them. CDR3 length: 11 residues. Germline assignment: CDR1 SEHNR and CDR2 FQNEAQ (reference sequence). CDR3 DNA sequence: TGTGCCAGCAGCGCCCTACATGAAGCTTTCTTT. The encoded protein is CASSALHEAFF.

The genes are TRBV28 and TRBJ1-5; TRBD1 matches 7 bases. V gave up 2 bases and J gave up 2 bases; unmatched junction bases: 3. The germline V gene has CDR1 MDHEN and CDR2 SYDVKM. There are 15 residues in the CDR3. The DNA for the CDR3 is TGTGCCAGCAGTTTAGAAAGGGGGCGCAATCAGCCCCAGCATTTT. As protein: CASSLERGRNQPQHF.